This is a list of T cell receptor beta chains from one sample in a study of blood T cell repertoires in COVID-19. Clones were read by immunoSEQ multiplex PCR, and TCRdb kept only the in-frame ones, dropping some. The sample includes approximately 300,000 clones, roughly 86% of them seen just once. Sequenced material: peripheral blood. The receptors stem from a woman between 25 and 40 years old with COVID-19, enrolled during active disease. The CDR3 runs from the conserved cysteine through the conserved F or W. Some rows mark clone size as missing; the rest say once, few, many or name a class of expanded clone.

V gene: TRBV6-2/TRBV6-3
clone size: .
J gene: TRBJ2-5
CDR3 protein: CASSRETQYF

V gene: TRBV2
clone size: .
J gene: TRBJ2-5
CDR3 protein: CASKRDRGPETQYF

V gene: TRBV4-1
clone size: .
J gene: TRBJ2-7
CDR3 protein: CASSHLSGSSYEQYF

V gene: TRBV21-1
clone size: .
J gene: TRBJ1-5
CDR3 protein: CASSMGIPGLGIFQPQHF

V gene: TRBV9
clone size: .
J gene: TRBJ2-7
CDR3 protein: CASSVDPSGLGDEQYF

V gene: TRBV28
clone size: .
J gene: TRBJ1-4
CDR3 protein: CASSPSGTGNEKLFF

V gene: TRBV18
clone size: .
J gene: TRBJ2-5
CDR3 protein: CASSPLPAGPGEETQYF

V gene: TRBV6-2/TRBV6-3
clone size: .
J gene: TRBJ1-5
CDR3 protein: CASSPWRAQPQHF

V gene: TRBV5-4
clone size: .
J gene: TRBJ1-2
CDR3 protein: CASSFGQGGYGYTF

V gene: TRBV30
clone size: .
J gene: TRBJ2-1
CDR3 protein: CAWSNLAGGWNEQFF

V gene: TRBV2
clone size: .
J gene: TRBJ2-1
CDR3 protein: CASSPPARALYNEQFF

V gene: TRBV19
clone size: .
J gene: TRBJ1-4
CDR3 protein: CASEDRNNEKLFF

V gene: TRBV10-3
clone size: .
J gene: TRBJ2-5
CDR3 protein: CAISESIAGGQETQYF

V gene: TRBV30
clone size: .
J gene: TRBJ2-5
CDR3 protein: CAWGPGHKQETQYF

V gene: TRBV7-2
clone size: few
J gene: TRBJ1-2
CDR3 protein: CASSLTEANYGYTF

V gene: TRBV9
clone size: .
J gene: TRBJ2-5
CDR3 protein: CASSVGQFQETQYF

V gene: TRBV30
clone size: .
J gene: TRBJ2-2
CDR3 protein: CAWNKDREYTGELFF

V gene: TRBV3-1/TRBV3-2
clone size: once
J gene: TRBJ2-3
CDR3 protein: CASSQGLARGIDTQYF

V gene: TRBV4-1
clone size: few
J gene: TRBJ2-7
CDR3 protein: CASSQVGSYEQYF

V gene: TRBV6-5
clone size: .
J gene: TRBJ2-7
CDR3 protein: CASSYRGQGGVEQYF

V gene: TRBV19
clone size: .
J gene: TRBJ2-1
CDR3 protein: CASSKTSTGSEQFF

V gene: TRBV23-1
clone size: .
J gene: TRBJ2-5
CDR3 protein: CASSHGSWGEETQYF

V gene: TRBV6-4
clone size: .
J gene: TRBJ2-2
CDR3 protein: CASSDSSTGEPGELFF

V gene: TRBV28
clone size: .
J gene: TRBJ1-5
CDR3 protein: CASILGGSGSNQPQHF

V gene: TRBV19
clone size: .
J gene: TRBJ2-3
CDR3 protein: CASRGLAGTSTDTQYF

V gene: TRBV30
clone size: .
J gene: TRBJ2-7
CDR3 protein: CAWGRWTGNNEQYF

V gene: TRBV27
clone size: .
J gene: TRBJ1-5
CDR3 protein: CASSSANDNQPQHF

V gene: TRBV18
clone size: .
J gene: TRBJ1-2
CDR3 protein: CASSLGPREGYTF